This entry lists 19 T cell receptor beta chains sequenced from one sample in a study of response to subunit inactivated influenza vaccine. TCRdb passed the RT-PCR reads through MiXCR, listing each CDR3 protein once. The table shows 750,000 to 850,000 distinct CDR3 sequences, with under 20% occurring only once. The sample here was PBMCs from blood, taken about 5 days after vaccination. Source of these receptors: a man in his fifties who received an inactivated influenza vaccine.

The chain has TRBV27 and TRBJ2-5, with TRBD1 matching 7 bases. In germline, CDR1 is MNHEY, CDR2 SMNVEV (reference sequence). There are 13 residues in the CDR3. After removal of 7 bases from V and 5 bases from J, the junction contained 7 bases not matched to a gene. CDR3 in DNA: TGTGCCAGCAACCGACAGGGTTCTGAGACCCAGTACTTC. Translation: CASNRQGSETQYF.

This clonotype was counted a few times. The chain is built from TRBV11-2 and TRBJ2-7; a possible D gene is TRBD1 (6 bases). V was shortened by 6 bases and J by 4 bases, with 13 bases between the two germline ends. Germline loops: CDR1 SGHAT, CDR2 FQNNGV. The CDR3 spans 13 residues. The CDR3 protein is CASSPFGQYEQYF. Here the CDR3 DNA reads TGTGCCAGCAGTCCTTTCGGACAGTACGAGCAGTACTTC.

CDR3 loop: CASSLVDRAQDTQYF. Written as DNA, the CDR3 is TGTGCCAGCAGCCTAGTGGACAGGGCTCAGGATACGCAGTATTTT. V is TRBV12-3 or TRBV12-4 and J is TRBJ2-3; TRBD1 agrees at 8 bases. CDR3 length equals 15 residues. Trimming removed 6 bases from V and 6 bases from J; junction bases left unmatched: 11.

The rearrangement uses TRBV11-1 and TRBJ2-4, with D perhaps matching TRBD2 (6 bases). Trimming stripped 5 bases from V and 0 bases from J, with 23 bases between. CDR3 length: 19 residues. Germline V gene lookup returns CDR1 SGHAT and CDR2 FQDESV (reference sequence). CDR3: CASSQLGGAPTLAKNIQYF. CDR3 coding DNA: TGTGCCAGCAGCCAGTTGGGCGGGGCTCCAACCCTAGCCAAAAACATTCAGTACTTC.

A few counts support this clonotype. This chain connects TRBV29-1 to TRBJ1-1; no reliable D call. Germline V gene sequence: CDR1 SQVTM, CDR2 ANQGSEA. Trimming took off 4 bases at V and 1 base at J, with 10 bases between the two ends. This CDR3 is built from 13 residues. CDR3 loop: CSVGQTSNTEAFF. CDR3 bases: TGCAGCGTTGGGCAGACTTCGAACACTGAAGCTTTCTTT. Looking up the rest from reference TRBV29-1 and TRBJ1-1 gives the full variable domain: SAVISQKPSRDICQRGTSLTIQCQVDSQVTMMFWYRQQPGQSLTLIATANQGSEATYESGFVIDKFPISRPNLTFSTLTVSNMSPEDSSIYLCSVGQTSNTEAFFGQGTRLTVV.

This clonotype was counted between two and nine times. The chain employs TRBV10-3 and TRBJ1-2; 9 bases match TRBD1. Germline V CDR1 and CDR2: ENHRY, SYGVKD. This CDR3 has 14 amino acids. After removal of 2 bases from V and 5 bases from J, the junction contained 3 bases not matched to a gene. CDR3 in amino acids: CAISESGQGYGYTF. CDR3 DNA: TGTGCCATCAGTGAGAGCGGACAGGGGTATGGCTACACCTTC.

The chain is built from TRBV5-1 and TRBJ2-7; TRBD2 is a possible D gene (5 bases). Per the germline V gene, CDR1 is SGHRS and CDR2 is YFSETQ. Deletions cut 4 bases from V and 6 bases from J, with 17 bases between. CDR3 length: 14 amino acids. This chain's CDR3 is CASSRGSQLSEQYF. As DNA, the CDR3 is TGCGCCAGCAGCCGAGGGTCGCAGTTGAGCGAGCAGTACTTC.

The V and J genes are TRBV19 and TRBJ2-2; 8 bases align to TRBD1. This CDR3 contains 17 residues. The germline V gene encodes CDR1 LNHDA and CDR2 SQIVND (reference sequence). The V gene end was trimmed by 5 bases and the J gene end by 6 bases; junction bases not matched to a gene: 14. The CDR3 bases are TGTGCCAGTAGTCCGCGGACAGGGACCGGCCCCGCCGGGGAGCTGTTTTTT. It specifies CASSPRTGTGPAGELFF.

On this clonotype itself: One end of the junction fails to match germline, which may point to a read error. The chain uses TRBV12-3 or TRBV12-4 and TRBJ2-1; TRBD2 aligns across 11 bases. The CDR3 has 13 amino acids. The chain's CDR3 is CASSLGPSGGTLF. The CDR3, as DNA: TGTGCCAGCAGTTTAGGCCCTAGCGGGGGGACGCTCTTC.

This clonotype was seen a few times. The rearrangement links TRBV20-1 to TRBJ2-3, with a tentative D call TRBD1 (6 bases). The length of the CDR3 is 13 residues. Trimming took off 6 bases at V and 5 bases at J, with 15 bases between the two ends. CDR1 is DFQATT, CDR2 SNEGSKA, per germline (reference sequence). DNA for the CDR3: TGCAGTGCGTACAGGGTGGGGCGAGATACGCAGTATTTT. Its protein product is CSAYRVGRDTQYF.

The V and J genes are TRBV5-1 and TRBJ2-7; perhaps D is TRBD1 or TRBD2 (5 bases each). Trimming removed 2 bases from V and 0 bases from J, with 9 bases in between. Germline CDR1 SGHRS, CDR2 YFSETQ. This CDR3 contains 14 residues. CDR3 nucleotides: TGCGCCAGCAGCTTCGGGGCGGACTCCTACGAGCAGTACTTC. Its protein is CASSFGADSYEQYF. Drawing the rest from reference TRBV5-1 and TRBJ2-7, the complete variable domain is KAGVTQTPRYLIKTRGQQVTLSCSPISGHRSVSWYQQTPGQGLQFLFEYFSETQRNKGNFPGRFSGRQFSNSRSEMNVSTLELGDSALYLCASSFGADSYEQYFGPGTRLTVT.

The V call is TRBV4-2, the J call TRBJ2-7; TRBD1 matches 12 bases. In germline, CDR1 is LGHNA, CDR2 YNFKEQ. The V segment lost 1 base and the J segment 6 bases; nucleotides outside the gene matches: 7. The CDR3 runs 16 residues. As DNA, the CDR3 is TGTGCCAGCAGCCAAGTCCCGGGACAGGGGGCTAGCGAGCAGTACTTC. It yields the protein CASSQVPGQGASEQYF.

V gene TRBV5-4 combines with J gene TRBJ2-7; D uncertain. The V gene's germline CDR1 is SGHNT and CDR2 YYREEE (reference sequence). The CDR3 is 17 residues long. V dropped 3 bases and J dropped 0 bases, with 19 bases sitting between them. The CDR3 nucleotides are TGTGCCAGCAGCTCTGACTTAAGACCGGGCCCCTCCTACGAGCAGTACTTC. It codes for CASSSDLRPGPSYEQYF.

The chain links TRBV7-8 to TRBJ2-1, with 10 nucleotides matching TRBD1. The trim removed 3 bases at V and 7 bases at J, leaving 6 bases unmatched. CDR1 SGHVS and CDR2 FQNEAQ come from the germline V gene. CDR3 size: 15 residues. The DNA of the CDR3 is TGTGCCAGCAGCTTCCTGAGGGACAGGGGTAATGAGCAGTTCTTC. Amino acids: CASSFLRDRGNEQFF.

This clonotype was found a few times. The rearrangement joins TRBV24-1 to TRBJ1-2, with 7 bases fitting TRBD1. The trim removed 1 base at V and 7 bases at J, leaving 2 bases unmatched. CDR3 length equals 13 residues. Germline values: CDR1 KGHDR, CDR2 SFDVKD. The CDR3 loop is CATSDFAGGGYTF. The CDR3, as DNA: TGTGCCACCAGTGATTTTGCAGGGGGTGGCTACACCTTC.

V is TRBV6-2 or TRBV6-3 and J is TRBJ2-7; D perhaps matches TRBD2 (6 bases). Trimming removed 2 bases from V and 6 bases from J, with 11 bases in between. Germline-derived CDR1 and CDR2 are MNHEY and SVGEGT. There are 13 residues in the CDR3. CDR3 nucleotides: TGTGCCAGCAGTTACCGGCGGGGAATCGAGCAGTACTTC. It translates to CASSYRRGIEQYF.

This clonotype was observed many times. The chain joins TRBV20-1 to TRBJ2-7, with 7 bases that match TRBD2. The CDR3 runs to 15 residues. V shed 0 bases and J 5 bases; nucleotides not matched to a gene: 10. From germline, CDR1 is DFQATT and CDR2 SNEGSKA (reference sequence). The CDR3 is CSARDLGRELHEQYF. DNA for the CDR3: TGCAGTGCTAGAGATCTAGGGCGGGAGCTCCACGAGCAGTACTTC.

V and J are TRBV2 and TRBJ2-7; tentative D call: TRBD2 (6 bases). Germline CDR1 SNHLY, CDR2 FYNNEI. Trimming took off 7 bases at V and 2 bases at J, with 15 bases between the two ends. The length of the CDR3 is 14 residues. The CDR3 protein is CASKVGLITYEQYF. CDR3 sequence (DNA): TGTGCCAGCAAAGTGGGACTTATTACCTACGAGCAGTACTTC.

V usage is TRBV7-2 and J usage is TRBJ2-5; TRBD2 matches at 7 bases. The V gene end was trimmed by 5 bases and the J gene end by 4 bases; junction bases not matched to a gene: 10. From germline, CDR1 is SGHTA and CDR2 FQGNSA. There are 15 residues in the CDR3. In DNA form, the CDR3 reads TGTGCCAGCAGCCTAAGGTCGGGGAGGGGAGAGACCCAGTACTTC. It encodes CASSLRSGRGETQYF.